The 19 T cell receptor beta chains given below trace back to one sample, sequenced in a study of shared clonotypes between healthy human individuals. Measured with immunoSEQ multiplex PCR; TCRdb has only the in-frame clones, and not every one. Here the sample spans under 2.5 million clones, just under 95% being singletons. Material: naive CD4+ T cells from PBMCs. Specified subset: CD45RA+ positively selected. Receptors originate from a man between 18 and 35 years old in good health. Some clones in this sample may be carry-over from other donors' samples.

As concerns this clone: Other DNA sequences in this specimen translate into the identical CDR3. J is TRBJ2-7 and V is TRBV27; the match to TRBD1 covers 7 bases. V gave up 3 bases and J gave up 7 bases; unmatched junction bases: 9. The CDR3 is made up of 14 amino acids. CDR1 and CDR2 from the germline V gene are MNHEY and SMNVEV (reference sequence). In DNA form, the CDR3 reads TGTGCCAGCAGTTTGTCGCAGGGGGTGGGAGAGCAGTACTTC. Translated: CASSLSQGVGEQYF.

The chain employs TRBV7-2 and TRBJ2-7, with 10 bases matching TRBD2. V gave up 5 bases and J gave up 2 bases; unmatched junction bases: 9. The CDR3 loop spans 16 amino acids. Germline CDR1 SGHTA, CDR2 FQGNSA. The CDR3 DNA sequence: TGTGCCAGCAGCCCGGCGAGCGGGAGGGCCACCTACGAGCAGTACTTC. It codes for CASSPASGRATYEQYF.

The chain has TRBV4-2 and TRBJ2-7; tentatively, D is TRBD1 or TRBD2 (6 bases each). CDR3 length: 16 residues. Trimming removed 4 bases from V and 6 bases from J, with 22 bases in between. Germline assignment: CDR1 LGHNA and CDR2 YNFKEQ. CDR3 protein: CASSRSDGRGGGEQYF. CDR3 DNA sequence: TGTGCCAGCAGCCGGTCCGATGGCAGGGGAGGAGGCGAGCAGTACTTC.

This chain joins TRBV7-9 and TRBJ2-6; D is unresolved. Looked up from germline, CDR1 is SEHNR and CDR2 is FQNEAQ (reference sequence). There are 16 residues in the CDR3. The V end was cut by 1 base, the J end by 2 bases, with 9 bases between. The CDR3 sequence is CASSLEVSPGANVLTF. CDR3 nucleotides: TGTGCCAGCAGCTTAGAAGTATCCCCTGGGGCCAACGTCCTGACTTTC.

The chain links TRBV5-1 to TRBJ2-3, with 11 positions matching TRBD2. The J segment lost 4 bases and the V segment lost 3 bases, leaving 7 bases of the junction unmatched. The CDR3 consists of 16 residues. CDR1 is SGHRS and CDR2 is YFSETQ in the germline V gene. CDR3 nucleotide sequence: TGCGCCAGCAGCTACTTAGCGGGAGGGCCCCCAGATACGCAGTATTTT. This encodes CASSYLAGGPPDTQYF. Full variable domain (remainder filled in from reference TRBV5-1 and TRBJ2-3): KAGVTQTPRYLIKTRGQQVTLSCSPISGHRSVSWYQQTPGQGLQFLFEYFSETQRNKGNFPGRFSGRQFSNSRSEMNVSTLELGDSALYLCASSYLAGGPPDTQYFGPGTRLTVL.

The chain recombines TRBV5-4 with TRBJ1-2; D may be TRBD1 (5 bases). The CDR3 covers 15 residues. The germline CDR1 and CDR2 sequences are SGHNT and YYREEE (reference sequence). V was clipped by 4 bases and J by 7 bases, with 20 bases between them. CDR3 bases: TGTGCCAGCAGCCACGGGGGGGAAGGATCCAGTGGCTACACCTTC. It specifies CASSHGGEGSSGYTF.

This clone was seen once. The chain uses TRBV28 and TRBJ2-2; D is unclear. Germline V gene lookup returns CDR1 MDHEN and CDR2 SYDVKM. The germline V and J ends were trimmed by 3 bases and 6 bases, with 14 bases remaining between them. CDR3 length equals 15 residues. The CDR3 DNA is TGTGCCAGCAGTTTTGGGCTTTTCGGGCCCGGGGAGCTGTTTTTT. As protein: CASSFGLFGPGELFF.

The rearrangement joins TRBV19 to TRBJ1-5, with a tentative D call TRBD1 (6 bases). The CDR3 has 16 residues. The V end lost 11 bases, the J end lost 2 bases, and 22 bases lay between the germline ends. Germline assignment: CDR1 LNHDA and CDR2 SQIVND (reference sequence). The CDR3 spells CASLGQGNWGNQPQHF. In DNA, the CDR3 is TGTGCCTCCCTAGGGCAGGGGAATTGGGGCAATCAGCCCCAGCATTTT.

This chain joins TRBV11-3 and TRBJ2-1; D might be TRBD2 (6 bases). V was shortened by 5 bases and J by 0 bases, with 11 bases between the two germline ends. This CDR3 comprises 15 residues. CDR1 SGHNT and CDR2 YENEEA come from the germline V gene. CDR3 loop: CASSPWGGSYNEQFF. Here the CDR3 DNA reads TGTGCCAGCAGCCCCTGGGGAGGCTCCTACAATGAGCAGTTCTTC.

With respect to this clone: The sample has other DNA sequences that encode this CDR3 too. The gene calls are TRBV5-1 and TRBJ2-6, with a weak D call TRBD2 (6 bases). The CDR3 is made up of 15 amino acids. The V gene lost 0 bases and the J gene lost 4 bases, with 8 bases spanning the gap. Germline V lookup: CDR1 SGHRS, CDR2 YFSETQ. CDR3 loop: CASSLAGGGANVLTF. The DNA of the CDR3 is TGCGCCAGCAGCTTGGCCGGGGGAGGGGCCAACGTCCTGACTTTC.

The chain is built from TRBV30 and TRBJ2-1, with D possibly matching TRBD2 (6 bases). The CDR3 covers 14 residues. Trimming cost V 1 base and J 6 bases, with 13 bases left between them. Germline CDR1 GTSNPN, CDR2 SVGIG (reference sequence). The CDR3: CAWSGDSRFNEQFF. CDR3 DNA: TGTGCCTGGAGTGGGGACTCTCGTTTCAATGAGCAGTTCTTC.

The chain is built from TRBV2 and TRBJ2-1; perhaps TRBD1 as D (6 bases). The V gene's germline CDR1 is SNHLY and CDR2 FYNNEI. This CDR3 has 12 residues. V was trimmed by 8 bases and J by 7 bases, leaving 12 bases between them. The CDR3, as DNA: TGTGCCAGCCTACAGGGCCTGAATGAGCAGTTCTTC. Translated: CASLQGLNEQFF.

The V gene is TRBV5-1, the J gene TRBJ2-5, with 13 bases identical to TRBD2. In germline, CDR1 is SGHRS, CDR2 YFSETQ. CDR3 length equals 16 residues. V was clipped by 4 bases and J by 2 bases; unmatched bases: 5. The CDR3 is CASSPGTSGIQETQYF. DNA for the CDR3: TGCGCCAGCAGCCCCGGGACTAGCGGGATACAAGAGACCCAGTACTTC.

As to this clone: This sample also contains other DNA sequences that code for the same CDR3. The chain joins TRBV28 to TRBJ2-7, with D possibly being TRBD1 or TRBD2 (5 bases each). There are 14 residues in the CDR3. Trimming pared 0 bases from V and 2 bases from J, leaving 8 bases between. Looked up from germline, CDR1 is MDHEN and CDR2 is SYDVKM. The CDR3 region has the DNA TGTGCCAGCAGTTTATGGGGGGACCCCTACGAGCAGTACTTC. Its protein is CASSLWGDPYEQYF. Variable domain in full (rest from reference TRBV28 and TRBJ2-7): DVKVTQSSRYLVKRTGEKVFLECVQDMDHENMFWYRQDPGLGLRLIYFSYDVKMKEKGDIPEGYSVSREKKERFSLILESASTNQTSMYLCASSLWGDPYEQYFGPGTRLTVT.

The CDR3 region is CASSQVNPGQAGYGYTF. The CDR3 DNA follows: TGCGCCAGCAGCCAAGTGAATCCGGGACAAGCCGGCTATGGCTACACCTTC. The chain joins TRBV4-3 to TRBJ1-2, with D maybe TRBD1 (6 bases). Germline V gives CDR1 LGHNA, CDR2 YSLEER. V was trimmed by 1 base and J by 4 bases, leaving 19 bases between them. This CDR3 spans 17 amino acids.

The rearrangement joins TRBV10-3 to TRBJ2-7, with D perhaps assigned TRBD1 or TRBD2 (5 bases each). Germline CDR1 ENHRY, CDR2 SYGVKD. This CDR3 has 15 residues. V was cut by 3 bases and J by 2 bases, with 14 bases left in between. The CDR3 coding sequence is TGTGCCATCAGTGATACCGGGACGGGGACCTACGAGCAGTACTTC. It is translated as CAISDTGTGTYEQYF.

The CDR3 coding sequence is TGTGCCAGCAGTTTATCCCAAACGGGGGCGCCCCACGAGCAGTACTTC. Amino acids: CASSLSQTGAPHEQYF. V and J are TRBV27 and TRBJ2-7, with D perhaps TRBD1 or TRBD2 (6 bases each). The CDR3 is 16 residues long. V was clipped by 0 bases and J by 5 bases, with 17 bases between them. Germline loops: CDR1 MNHEY, CDR2 SMNVEV (reference sequence).

CDR3 loop: CASKGRTAGANVLTF. The CDR3 bases are TGTGCCAGCAAGGGTCGGACAGCCGGGGCCAACGTCCTGACTTTC. The chain uses TRBV28 and TRBJ2-6; possible D gene TRBD1, 6 bases. The germline V gene encodes CDR1 MDHEN and CDR2 SYDVKM. V shed 7 bases and J shed 4 bases, with 14 bases lying between them. The CDR3 is made up of 15 amino acids.

The chain joins TRBV7-6 to TRBJ2-7; TRBD2 is a possible D gene (6 bases). There are 14 residues in the CDR3. Germline lookup yields CDR1 SGHVS and CDR2 FNYEAQ. The V gene lost 5 bases and the J gene lost 6 bases, with 17 bases spanning the gap. The CDR3 region is CASSTGVAQTEQYF. The CDR3 nucleotides read TGTGCCAGCAGCACGGGAGTGGCTCAAACCGAGCAGTACTTC.